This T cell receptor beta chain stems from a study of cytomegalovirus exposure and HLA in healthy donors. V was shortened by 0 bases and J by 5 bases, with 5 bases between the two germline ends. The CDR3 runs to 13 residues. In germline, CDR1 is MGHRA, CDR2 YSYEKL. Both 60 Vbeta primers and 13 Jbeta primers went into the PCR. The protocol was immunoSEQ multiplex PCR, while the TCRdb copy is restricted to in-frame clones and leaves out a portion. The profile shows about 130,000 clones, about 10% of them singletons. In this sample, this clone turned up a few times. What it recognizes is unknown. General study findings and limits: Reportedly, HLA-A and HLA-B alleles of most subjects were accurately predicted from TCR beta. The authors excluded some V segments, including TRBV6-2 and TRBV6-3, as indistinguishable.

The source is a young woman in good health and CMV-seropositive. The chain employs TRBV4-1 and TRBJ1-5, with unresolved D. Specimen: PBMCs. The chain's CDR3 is CASSQDRDQPQHF. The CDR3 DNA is TGCGCCAGCAGCCAAGATCGCGATCAGCCCCAGCATTTT.